Listed here are 16 T cell receptor beta chains from one sample, sequenced in a study of blood T cell repertoires in COVID-19. The repertoire was sequenced with immunoSEQ multiplex PCR; TCRdb's copy has only in-frame clones and lacks some. The sample carries some 230,000 clones, more than 75% recorded once. The sample taken for sequencing was peripheral blood. The receptors were sampled from a man aged 40-49 years with acute or convalescent COVID-19.

V gene TRBV7-9 combines with J gene TRBJ1-5; D perhaps matches TRBD1 (5 bases). The CDR3 loop spans 15 amino acids. V was pared by 2 bases and J by 0 bases, with 8 bases between. Germline CDR1 is SEHNR and CDR2 is FQNEAQ (reference sequence). This CDR3 is CASSLTGDSNQPQHF. CDR3 coding DNA: TGTGCCAGCAGCTTAACAGGAGATAGCAATCAGCCCCAGCATTTT.

The genes are TRBV4-2 and TRBJ2-2, with 9 positions matching TRBD2. The CDR3 sequence is 18 residues long. V dropped 2 bases and J dropped 4; count of bases not matched to a gene: 11. The germline V gene has CDR1 LGHNA and CDR2 YNFKEQ. Written as DNA, the CDR3 is TGTGCCAGCAGCCAATTCCGGCCGGCGGGGGGGTCCACCGGGGAGCTGTTTTTT. Translating gives CASSQFRPAGGSTGELFF.

This chain uses TRBV7-2 with TRBJ1-3, with a possible D match to TRBD1 (6 bases). Deletions cut 5 bases from V and 7 bases from J, with 15 bases between. The length of the CDR3 is 14 residues. Germline CDR1 reads SGHTA; CDR2 reads FQGNSA. This chain's CDR3 is CASSHKDSLNTIYF. CDR3 nucleotide sequence: TGTGCCAGCAGCCATAAGGACAGTCTGAACACCATATATTTT.

This clone was observed once. This sequence joins TRBV28 and TRBJ2-7; 8 positions match TRBD1. CDR3 length equals 15 residues. The V gene's germline CDR1 is MDHEN and CDR2 SYDVKM. The V segment lost 1 base and the J segment 7 bases; nucleotides outside the gene matches: 9. In DNA form, the CDR3 reads TGTGCCAGCAGTTTATCTGGGGACAGGACGGGAGAGCAGTACTTC. This gives the protein CASSLSGDRTGEQYF.

The CDR3 sequence is CSARGGGYTF. The CDR3, as DNA: TGCAGTGCTAGGGGCGGGGGCTACACCTTC. The chain couples TRBV20-1 to TRBJ1-2; no clear D. This CDR3 comprises 10 residues. V lost 3 bases and J 8 bases, leaving 7 bases between the germline ends. The V gene's germline CDR1 is DFQATT and CDR2 SNEGSKA (reference sequence).

This rearrangement joins TRBV11-2 to TRBJ1-4; 7 nucleotides match TRBD1. V was clipped by 3 bases and J by 7 bases; unmatched bases: 11. The CDR3 length is 16 residues. The germline V gene encodes CDR1 SGHAT and CDR2 FQNNGV. The CDR3 loop reads CASSLVRGRSLEKLFF. The CDR3 DNA follows: TGTGCCAGCAGCTTGGTGAGGGGGCGTTCCCTTGAAAAACTGTTTTTT.

The chain carries TRBV7-9 and TRBJ1-2; no clear D. V lost 0 bases and J 6 bases, leaving 11 bases between the germline ends. The germline CDR1 and CDR2 sequences are SEHNR and FQNEAQ (reference sequence). The CDR3 is 14 residues long. The CDR3 DNA follows: TGTGCCAGCAGCTTAGCGGGAGGGAGCCATGGCTACACCTTC. Protein sequence: CASSLAGGSHGYTF.

This chain links TRBV28 with TRBJ1-2, with 7 bases aligning to TRBD1. The CDR3 spans 16 residues. In germline, CDR1 is MDHEN, CDR2 SYDVKM. Germline trimming cut 2 bases from V and 0 bases from J; bases unmatched to any gene: 6. The DNA of the CDR3 is TGTGCCAGCAGTTTAAGTAGGACAGGCACTAACTATGGCTACACCTTC. It translates to CASSLSRTGTNYGYTF.

This clone was observed a single time. The chain recombines TRBV15 with TRBJ1-1; D remains unclear. CDR3 length equals 12 residues. Trimming removed 5 bases from V and 5 bases from J, with 9 bases in between. Germline V lookup: CDR1 LNHNV, CDR2 YYDKDF (reference sequence). CDR3 residues: CATSRVQTEAFF. In nucleotides, the CDR3 is TGTGCCACCAGCCGGGTCCAAACTGAAGCTTTCTTT.

This chain links TRBV2 with TRBJ1-3; no definite D call. The CDR3 is made up of 15 amino acids. The ends were cut back, 7 bases at V and 0 bases at J, with 13 bases in the middle. Germline CDR1 reads SNHLY; CDR2 reads FYNNEI. The CDR3, as DNA: TGTGCCAGCATACCACGTGCGAGCTCTGGAAACACCATATATTTT. Amino acid sequence: CASIPRASSGNTIYF.

The CDR3 nucleotides are TGTGCCAGCAGCGCCGGGACAAGTACCTCTGAAAAACTGTTTTTT. As protein: CASSAGTSTSEKLFF. This rearrangement joins TRBV7-9 to TRBJ1-4; possibly TRBD1 for D (6 bases). V dropped 5 bases and J dropped 7 bases, with 17 bases sitting between them. The CDR3 loop spans 15 amino acids. Germline V gene sequence: CDR1 SEHNR, CDR2 FQNEAQ (reference sequence).

This clone has just one count. V usage is TRBV7-2 and J usage is TRBJ2-5; 12 bases are a match to TRBD2. Germline V gene sequence: CDR1 SGHTA, CDR2 FQGNSA. The trim removed 5 bases at V and 5 bases at J, leaving 12 bases unmatched. The CDR3 sequence is 17 residues long. CDR3 protein: CASSPSWASGGAETQYF. The CDR3 nucleotides read TGTGCCAGCAGCCCGAGCTGGGCTAGCGGGGGGGCCGAGACCCAGTACTTC. Drawing the rest from reference TRBV7-2 and TRBJ2-5, the complete variable domain is GAGVSQSPSNKVTEKGKDVELRCDPISGHTALYWYRQSLGQGLEFLIYFQGNSAPDKSGLPSDRFSAERTGGSVSTLTIQRTQQEDSAVYLCASSPSWASGGAETQYFGPGTRLLVL.

The chain recombines TRBV5-3 with TRBJ1-1, with D perhaps matching TRBD1 (5 bases). TRBV5-3 is sorted into the ORF group, with uncertain function. The V end lost 5 bases, the J end lost 7 bases, and 21 bases lay between the germline ends. CDR3 length equals 15 residues. CDR3 amino acids: CARRSQTGFNREAFF. The CDR3 coding sequence is TGTGCCAGAAGAAGCCAAACAGGTTTCAACCGTGAAGCTTTCTTT.

This clone appeared once. The chain combines TRBV5-1 with TRBJ2-3; the match to TRBD1 covers 10 bases. In germline, CDR1 is SGHRS, CDR2 YFSETQ. This CDR3 has 15 amino acids. V dropped 0 bases and J dropped 3; count of bases not matched to a gene: 1. CDR3 nucleotides: TGCGCCAGCAGCTTGGGGGACAGGGGAACAGATACGCAGTATTTT. Residues: CASSLGDRGTDTQYF.

The chain couples TRBV28 to TRBJ1-5; 8 bases agree with TRBD1. The length of the CDR3 is 15 residues. V gave up 5 bases and J gave up 5 bases; unmatched junction bases: 8. The germline V gene encodes CDR1 MDHEN and CDR2 SYDVKM. The CDR3 region is CASSPDRVRDQPQHF. The CDR3 nucleotides read TGTGCCAGCAGTCCGGACAGGGTGAGGGATCAGCCCCAGCATTTT.

The chain uses TRBV29-1 and TRBJ1-1; D uncertain. In germline, CDR1 is SQVTM, CDR2 ANQGSEA. This CDR3 contains 10 residues. V was shortened by 4 bases and J by 6 bases, with 6 bases between the two germline ends. CDR3 region: CSVVFSEAFF. CDR3 DNA: TGCAGCGTTGTTTTCTCTGAAGCTTTCTTT.